These 31 T cell receptor beta chains came from one sample sequenced in a study of T cell repertoires in cytomegalovirus infection. TCRdb re-analysed the reads in MiXCR, keeping a single row per CDR3 protein. Here the sample spans roughly 230,000 distinct CDR3 sequences, over 20% being singletons. The specimen sequenced was CD8+ T cells from PBMCs. These receptors came from a human donor in good health (CMV status not recorded). Some clones in this sample may be carry-over from other donors' samples.

At least ten counts were recorded for this clonotype. The V and J genes are TRBV7-8 and TRBJ2-5; a weak D match, TRBD1 (7 bases). The CDR3 runs 16 residues. V lost 2 bases to trimming and J lost 1 base, with 14 bases between them. Germline values: CDR1 SGHVS, CDR2 FQNEAQ. Written as DNA, the CDR3 is TGTGCCAGCAGCTTAACGCAGGGGGGACTCCAAGAGACCCAGTACTTC. This gives the protein CASSLTQGGLQETQYF.

This chain links TRBV7-9 with TRBJ2-3, with D perhaps TRBD2 (5 bases). The V gene's germline CDR1 is SEHNR and CDR2 FQNEAQ (reference sequence). The CDR3 has 15 amino acids. Trimming removed 5 bases from V and 2 bases from J, with 14 bases in between. CDR3 in DNA: TGTGCCAGCAGCGCTAAGCGTCTAGCCACAGATACGCAGTATTTT. Amino acids: CASSAKRLATDTQYF.

J is TRBJ2-1 and V is TRBV7-9, with 15 nucleotides matching TRBD2. The CDR3 is 18 amino acids. V lost 5 bases to trimming and J lost 1 base; unmatched junction nucleotides: 6. Germline-derived CDR1 and CDR2 are SEHNR and FQNEAQ (reference sequence). This CDR3 reads CASSLRTSGGASYNEQFF. As DNA, the CDR3 is TGTGCCAGCAGCCTCAGGACTAGCGGGGGGGCGTCCTACAATGAGCAGTTCTTC.

V usage is TRBV25-1 and J usage is TRBJ1-2; D might be TRBD1 (6 bases). CDR1 MGHDK and CDR2 SYGVNS come from the germline V gene. Trimming shortened V by 5 bases and J by 7 bases, and 14 bases separated the two germline ends. CDR3 length: 13 amino acids. CDR3 loop: CASSRGGGLGYTF. The DNA of the CDR3 is TGTGCCAGCAGTCGAGGCGGGGGGCTTGGCTACACCTTC.

The V call is TRBV12-3 or TRBV12-4, the J call TRBJ1-2; 8 bases agree with TRBD1. The CDR3 has 12 amino acids. V lost 7 bases and J lost 6; bases outside the gene matches: 4. For the CDR3, the DNA is TGTGCCAGCACCGACAGGGGAGATGGCTACACCTTC. Its protein is CASTDRGDGYTF.

A few counts support this clonotype. The chain has TRBV29-1 and TRBJ2-3; the D gene is possibly TRBD2 (5 bases). Looked up from germline, CDR1 is SQVTM and CDR2 is ANQGSEA. V lost 3 bases and J lost 0, with 31 bases in between. This CDR3 comprises 21 residues. Here the CDR3 DNA reads TGCAGCGTTGATCCCCCGTATATAGATCGACTATGGTTGGAAAGCACAGATACGCAGTATTTT. Its translation: CSVDPPYIDRLWLESTDTQYF.

This clonotype was counted many times. J is TRBJ2-5 and V is TRBV7-8, with 11 bases aligning to TRBD1. Germline CDR1 reads SGHVS; CDR2 reads FQNEAQ. The CDR3 covers 15 residues. The V and J ends lost 5 bases and 5 bases, in that order; junction bases with no gene match: 7. The CDR3 bases are TGTGCCAGCAGCCGAGGACAGGGGGCATTTGAGACCCAGTACTTC. It translates to CASSRGQGAFETQYF.

This clonotype came up many times. The DNA of the CDR3 is TGTGCCAGCAGCTTGACCAGCGGGGGGTCCTACAATGAGCAGTTCTTC. Translation gives CASSLTSGGSYNEQFF. This chain links TRBV7-9 with TRBJ2-1, with 9 bases lining up with TRBD2. The CDR3 is made up of 16 amino acids. V dropped 3 bases and J dropped 1; count of bases not matched to a gene: 4. Germline V gives CDR1 SEHNR, CDR2 FQNEAQ (reference sequence).

The CDR3 protein is CASRGVWEQYF. The CDR3 DNA reads TGTGCCAGCAGGGGGGTTTGGGAGCAGTACTTC. The chain carries TRBV7-9 and TRBJ2-7, with D perhaps assigned TRBD1 or TRBD2 (5 bases each). CDR1 SEHNR and CDR2 FQNEAQ come from the germline V gene (reference sequence). V gave up 6 bases and J gave up 7 bases, with 10 bases separating them. This CDR3 spans 11 amino acids. The full variable domain, with the rest looked up from reference TRBV7-9 and TRBJ2-7, is DTGVSQNPRHKITKRGQNVTFRCDPISEHNRLYWYRQTLGQGPEFLTYFQNEAQLEKSRLLSDRFSAERPKGSFSTLEIQRTEQGDSAMYLCASRGVWEQYFGPGTRLTVT.

The chain couples TRBV12-3 or TRBV12-4 to TRBJ2-7; D is perhaps TRBD2 (5 bases). The CDR3 has 15 amino acids. The V end lost 5 bases, the J end lost 2 bases, and 16 bases lay between the germline ends. CDR3 in DNA: TGTGCCAGCAGTCCTAGCCCGGGTGGAACCTACGAGCAGTACTTC. Protein: CASSPSPGGTYEQYF.

The gene calls are TRBV6-5 and TRBJ2-4; D is uncertain. V lost 3 bases to trimming and J lost 3 bases, with 6 bases between them. The length of the CDR3 is 13 residues. The germline CDR1 and CDR2 sequences are MNHEY and SVGAGI. CDR3 amino acids: CASSYKSKNIQYF. The CDR3 DNA sequence: TGTGCCAGCAGTTATAAAAGCAAAAACATTCAGTACTTC.

The CDR3 reads CASSLSGLAGKNTGELFF. The CDR3 DNA is TGTGCCAGCAGTTTAAGTGGGCTAGCGGGCAAGAACACCGGGGAGCTGTTTTTT. This chain links TRBV27 with TRBJ2-2; the match to TRBD2 covers 8 bases. The V gene end was trimmed by 2 bases and the J gene end by 1 base; junction bases not matched to a gene: 9. The CDR3 is made up of 18 amino acids. CDR1 and CDR2 (germline): MNHEY, SMNVEV (reference sequence).

This clonotype was detected a few times. This chain uses TRBV29-1 with TRBJ2-4, with 7 nucleotides matching TRBD1. Germline loops: CDR1 SQVTM, CDR2 ANQGSEA. J lost 2 bases, V lost 4 bases, and 5 bases had no gene match. This CDR3 contains 14 residues. The CDR3 is CSVVTGYPKNIQYF. The CDR3 coding sequence is TGCAGCGTTGTGACAGGGTATCCCAAAAACATTCAGTACTTC.

This clonotype was counted only a few times. The V call is TRBV28, the J call TRBJ1-6, with D hard to call. This CDR3 region has 13 residues. V gave up 5 bases and J gave up 7 bases, with 9 bases separating them. Germline V gives CDR1 MDHEN, CDR2 SYDVKM. The CDR3 coding sequence is TGTGCCAGCAGTCCCCCGGGAAATTCACCCCTCCACTTT. This codes for CASSPPGNSPLHF. Full variable domain (outside the CDR3, taken from reference TRBV28 and TRBJ1-6): DVKVTQSSRYLVKRTGEKVFLECVQDMDHENMFWYRQDPGLGLRLIYFSYDVKMKEKGDIPEGYSVSREKKERFSLILESASTNQTSMYLCASSPPGNSPLHFGNGTRLTVT.

The chain links TRBV5-1 to TRBJ2-3; D ambiguous. Germline lookup yields CDR1 SGHRS and CDR2 YFSETQ. CDR3 length: 17 amino acids. The V gene lost 2 bases and the J gene lost 0 bases, with 16 bases spanning the gap. CDR3 bases: TGCGCCAGCAGCTTTCGTGGACGGTCCCCTAGCACAGATACGCAGTATTTT. Its protein is CASSFRGRSPSTDTQYF.

J is TRBJ2-2 and V is TRBV12-3 or TRBV12-4; D is ambiguous. The V end was cut by 3 bases, the J end by 2 bases, with 7 bases between. CDR3 size: 14 residues. The CDR3: CASSFHGNTGELFF. The CDR3 coding sequence is TGTGCCAGCAGTTTCCATGGAAACACCGGGGAGCTGTTTTTT.

V usage is TRBV14 and J usage is TRBJ2-7; D unclear. CDR1 is SGHDN and CDR2 is FVKESK in the germline V gene. This CDR3 has 14 residues. Trimming removed 0 bases at V and 6 bases at J, with 12 bases between. The CDR3, as DNA: TGTGCCAGCAGCCAAGATGTGGGTCCGGTCGAGCAGTACTTC. This sequence encodes CASSQDVGPVEQYF.

In this sample, this clonotype turned up many times. CDR3 sequence reads: CASSSGQVQEQYF. In DNA, the CDR3 is TGTGCCAGCAGTTCGGGACAGGTTCAAGAGCAGTACTTC. The chain couples TRBV12-3 or TRBV12-4 to TRBJ2-7, with 8 nucleotides matching TRBD1. Unmatched junction bases numbered 6, after V lost 4 bases and J lost 7 bases. The CDR3 has 13 amino acids.

Regarding this clonotype: The junction does not match germline at one end; this may be a read error. V gene TRBV4-3 combines with J gene TRBJ2-1, with D possibly being TRBD1 (6 bases). Germline CDR1 reads LGHNA; CDR2 reads YSLEER. The CDR3 is made up of 18 amino acids. CDR3: CANSQDIEATGTYNEQFF. The CDR3 DNA follows: TGCGCCAACAGCCAAGATATTGAGGCGACAGGCACCTACAATGAGCAGTTCTTC.

The table lists this clonotype with many counts. This sequence joins TRBV2 and TRBJ2-7; 10 bases are shared with TRBD1. Trimming removed 9 bases from V and 5 bases from J; junction bases left unmatched: 13. This CDR3 comprises 15 residues. Per the germline V gene, CDR1 is SNHLY and CDR2 is FYNNEI. CDR3 region: CASPPRTGGNNEQYF. CDR3 in DNA: TGTGCCAGTCCCCCTCGGACAGGGGGAAATAACGAGCAGTACTTC.

This clonotype was detected only once. The chain uses TRBV4-1 and TRBJ2-1; a possible D gene is TRBD1 (5 bases). V was pared by 0 bases and J by 0 bases, with 9 bases between. The CDR3 extends over 16 amino acids. Germline values: CDR1 MGHRA, CDR2 YSYEKL. The CDR3 reads CASSQDLDSSYNEQFF. The DNA for the CDR3 is TGCGCCAGCAGCCAAGACCTTGACAGCTCCTACAATGAGCAGTTCTTC.

The V gene is TRBV11-1, the J gene TRBJ1-1, with D possibly matching TRBD1 (5 bases). The CDR3 covers 16 residues. V dropped 5 bases and J dropped 0 bases, with 16 bases sitting between them. Looked up from germline, CDR1 is SGHAT and CDR2 is FQDESV (reference sequence). Here the CDR3 DNA reads TGTGCCAGCAGCCCGAAGCGGGGACGGATGAACACTGAAGCTTTCTTT. Translating gives CASSPKRGRMNTEAFF.

The J gene is TRBJ2-1, the V gene TRBV20-1, with 7 nucleotides matching TRBD2. The CDR3 has 11 residues. The germline V gene has CDR1 DFQATT and CDR2 SNEGSKA (reference sequence). CDR3 sequence (DNA): TGCAGCGTGAGCGGGGCCGTTGAGCAGTTCTTC. The encoded protein is CSVSGAVEQFF.

In DNA, the CDR3 is TGTGCCAGCAGCTCCCCTAGCGGGGGGGCCGGCGAGCAGTACTTC. It translates to CASSSPSGGAGEQYF. The gene calls are TRBV7-4 and TRBJ2-7; 12 positions agree with TRBD2. The trim removed 4 bases at V and 6 bases at J, leaving 7 bases unmatched. Germline CDR1 and CDR2: SGHVT and SQSDAQ. The CDR3 sequence is 15 residues long.

In its sample, this clonotype was seen many times. The chain uses TRBV7-8 and TRBJ2-1; D ambiguous. From germline, CDR1 is SGHVS and CDR2 FQNEAQ. V lost 3 bases, J lost 10 bases, and 13 bases lay in between. CDR3 size: 13 residues. CDR3 coding DNA: TGTGCCAGCAGCTTGGCCGGGCCCAAGGAGCAGTTCTTC. It codes for CASSLAGPKEQFF.

The rearrangement joins TRBV4-3 to TRBJ1-1, with a tentative D call TRBD1 (6 bases). The CDR3 has 13 amino acids. V lost 3 bases and J lost 7, with 12 bases in between. CDR1 is LGHNA, CDR2 YSLEER, per germline. CDR3 protein: CASSQVGADEAFF. The CDR3 coding sequence is TGCGCCAGCAGCCAGGTGGGGGCAGATGAAGCTTTCTTT.

This chain connects TRBV25-1 to TRBJ2-1, with no clear D. V was trimmed by 4 bases and J by 1 base, leaving 11 bases between them. From germline, CDR1 is MGHDK and CDR2 SYGVNS. This CDR3 has 15 residues. Here the CDR3 DNA reads TGTGCCAGCAGTGGCTCTATATCATCCTACAATGAGCAGTTCTTC. It encodes CASSGSISSYNEQFF.

The chain has TRBV7-3 and TRBJ2-3; 9 nucleotides agree with TRBD2. From germline, CDR1 is SGHTA and CDR2 FQGTGA. The V segment lost 4 bases and the J segment 5 bases; nucleotides outside the gene matches: 7. CDR3 length equals 15 residues. The CDR3 bases are TGTGCCAGCAGCTCCCTAGCGGGGCTAGGAGATACGCAGTATTTT. Its translation: CASSSLAGLGDTQYF. Supplemented by reference TRBV7-3 and TRBJ2-3, the full variable domain reads GAGVSQTPSNKVTEKGKYVELRCDPISGHTALYWYRQSLGQGPEFLIYFQGTGAADDSGLPNDRFFAVRPEGSVSTLKIQRTERGDSAVYLCASSSLAGLGDTQYFGPGTRLTVL.

This clonotype occurred once. The chain has TRBV12-3 or TRBV12-4 and TRBJ1-5; D is ambiguous. The CDR3 runs to 13 residues. V was clipped by 3 bases and J by 6 bases, with 9 bases between them. The CDR3 DNA sequence: TGTGCCAGCAGTTTCGGGGTGACTCAGCCCCAGCATTTT. The encoded protein is CASSFGVTQPQHF.

The rearrangement uses TRBV7-4 and TRBJ1-1, with a possible D match to TRBD1 (5 bases). V was shortened by 5 bases and J by 8 bases, with 15 bases between the two germline ends. Germline CDR1 SGHVT, CDR2 SQSDAQ. The CDR3 contains 13 residues. In nucleotides, the CDR3 is TGTGCCAGCAGCCCCTCGACAGTACAAGAAGCTTTCTTT. Its translation: CASSPSTVQEAFF.

This clonotype was seen at least ten times. The chain carries TRBV7-2 and TRBJ2-1; maybe TRBD2 (7 bases). Germline lookup yields CDR1 SGHTA and CDR2 FQGNSA. With 2 bases removed from V and 7 bases from J, the gap between germline ends came to 18 bases. CDR3 length: 16 residues. CDR3 DNA: TGTGCCAGCAGCTTATATATAGGGGGGGCTAATAATGAGCAGTTCTTC. Its translation: CASSLYIGGANNEQFF.